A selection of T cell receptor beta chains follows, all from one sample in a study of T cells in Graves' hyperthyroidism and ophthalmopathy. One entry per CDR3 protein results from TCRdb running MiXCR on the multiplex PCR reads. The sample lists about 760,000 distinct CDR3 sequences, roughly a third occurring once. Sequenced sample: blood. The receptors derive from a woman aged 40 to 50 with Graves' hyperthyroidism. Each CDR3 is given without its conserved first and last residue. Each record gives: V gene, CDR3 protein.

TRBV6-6	ASRTAGEETQY
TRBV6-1	ASSDRGRNEKLF
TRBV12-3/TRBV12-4	ASRLGRWNQPQH
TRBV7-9	ASSYSGGYSSGNTIY
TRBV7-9	ASSSKGGAGYGYT
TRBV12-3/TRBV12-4	ASRVSRTGGSYGYT
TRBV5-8	ASSRTGAGPIGQY
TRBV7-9	ASSSPQGGKNQPQH
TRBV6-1	ASSEFGALGRAPYEQY
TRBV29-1	SVASPSGETQY
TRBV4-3	ASSPHLSSYEQY
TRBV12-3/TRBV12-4	ASSLRDRVSDTEAS